This TCR beta chain is from a study of T cells expressing NK-cell markers. The study, taken as a whole, reports: NKG2C+ dominant clonotype frequencies in more than 5 donors were roughly 1.0-7.0% of CD8+ T cells.

From the 5' RACE reads, TCRdb lists one entry per CDR3 protein and no DNA. In all, the sample yields approximately 170,000 distinct CDR3 sequences. On this clonotype itself: Its antigen remains unidentified.

In germline, CDR1 is SQVTM, CDR2 ANQGSEA. The length of the CDR3 is 15 residues. Sample: blood T cells: a sorted CD56 or NKG2C T cell subset, CD4+ or CD8+ T cells, or bulk PBMC T cells (not recorded which). This chain connects TRBV29-1 to TRBJ2-7; with no DNA, the TCRdb D assignment of TRBD2 cannot be verified. The TCR originated in a man between 18 and 69 years old in good health. The CDR3 loop reads CSVEDAASTSYEQYF.